This passage covers 29 T cell receptor beta chains from one sample sequenced in a study of chemoradiotherapy in HPV16-positive cancers. Assay: immunoSEQ multiplex PCR; the TCRdb copy retains only in-frame clones and omits some. The sample lists about 24,000 clones; roughly 84% were seen once. This specimen was blood, taken from a patient who underwent chemoradiotherapy. The receptors stem from a human donor with HPV-associated anogenital cancer.

The chain couples TRBV9 to TRBJ2-7, with D possibly matching TRBD2 (5 bases). Germline lookup yields CDR1 SGDLS and CDR2 YYNGEE. Deletions cut 0 bases from V and 4 bases from J, with 11 bases between. The CDR3 spans 14 residues. DNA of the CDR3: TGTGCCAGCAGCGTAGAAAAAGGGAGTTACGAGCAGTACTTC. This encodes CASSVEKGSYEQYF. Full variable domain (remainder filled in from reference TRBV9 and TRBJ2-7): DSGVTQTPKHLITATGQRVTLRCSPRSGDLSVYWYQQSLDQGLQFLIQYYNGEERAKGNILERFSAQQFPDLHSELNLSSLELGDSALYFCASSVEKGSYEQYFGPGTRLTVT.

The gene calls are TRBV7-9 and TRBJ2-7; 7 nucleotides align to TRBD2. CDR1 and CDR2 (germline): SEHNR, FQNEAQ (reference sequence). Losses at the gene ends were 5 bases for V and 6 bases for J; bases not matched to a gene: 7. There are 13 residues in the CDR3. DNA of the CDR3: TGTGCCAGCAGCCGAGGACTAGTAAGCGAGCAGTACTTC. It specifies CASSRGLVSEQYF.

In nucleotides, the CDR3 is TGTGCCAGCAGTCGACAGGGGACCGGGGAGCTGTTTTTT. It yields the protein CASSRQGTGELFF. The gene calls are TRBV6-5 and TRBJ2-2; 8 bases fit TRBD1. The CDR3 is 13 residues long. Germline CDR1 reads MNHEY; CDR2 reads SVGAGI. The V segment lost 5 bases and the J segment 5 bases; nucleotides outside the gene matches: 1.

The chain recombines TRBV6-5 with TRBJ1-5, with no clear D. The CDR3 totals 14 residues. The V gene's germline CDR1 is MNHEY and CDR2 SVGAGI. Trimming took off 0 bases at V and 4 bases at J, with 7 bases between the two ends. The CDR3 DNA sequence: TGTGCCAGCAGTTACTCCTATGGGAATCAGCCCCAGCATTTT. Translated, it gives CASSYSYGNQPQHF.

The chain recombines TRBV6-1 with TRBJ1-2; D is unclear. Trimming removed 0 bases at V and 4 bases at J, with 6 bases between. CDR1 MNHNS and CDR2 SASEGT come from the germline V gene. This CDR3 region has 13 residues. CDR3 amino acids: CASSEAGPYGYTF. The CDR3 DNA reads TGTGCCAGCAGTGAAGCGGGCCCCTATGGCTACACCTTC.

V gene TRBV4-2 combines with J gene TRBJ1-6; tentatively, D is TRBD1 (6 bases). Germline assignment: CDR1 LGHNA and CDR2 YNFKEQ. The CDR3 runs 15 residues. V was clipped by 0 bases and J by 8 bases, with 11 bases between them. The CDR3 region is CASSQEQQGYSPLHF. DNA of the CDR3: TGTGCCAGCAGCCAAGAACAGCAGGGGTATTCACCCCTCCACTTT.

The chain employs TRBV5-4 and TRBJ2-1; 8 bases map to TRBD2. This CDR3 spans 15 amino acids. Germline loops: CDR1 SGHNT, CDR2 YYREEE (reference sequence). J was trimmed by 4 bases and V by 1 base; bases with no gene match: 4. CDR3 coding DNA: TGTGCCAGCAGCTTGCAGCGGGGGAATTACAATGAGCAGTTCTTC. This codes for CASSLQRGNYNEQFF.

The chain couples TRBV7-3 to TRBJ2-2; D is uncertain. V was clipped by 5 bases and J by 2 bases, with 9 bases between them. CDR1 is SGHTA, CDR2 FQGTGA, per germline. This CDR3 is 14 amino acids long. DNA for the CDR3: TGTGCCAGCAGCCCCCGTAGTAACACCGGGGAGCTGTTTTTT. Protein: CASSPRSNTGELFF.

The V call is TRBV9, the J call TRBJ2-5; TRBD1 matches 8 bases. J gave up 4 bases and V 2 bases, and 4 bases lay outside the gene matches. This CDR3 spans 14 amino acids. CDR1 and CDR2 (germline): SGDLS, YYNGEE. Here the CDR3 reads CASSVQGASETQYF. The CDR3 nucleotides read TGTGCCAGCAGCGTGCAGGGGGCCTCAGAGACCCAGTACTTC.

The V call is TRBV4-3, the J call TRBJ2-5; TRBD1 aligns across 9 bases. Germline V gives CDR1 LGHNA, CDR2 YSLEER. CDR3 length equals 15 residues. With 1 base clipped from V and 5 bases from J, the junction kept 5 bases outside the gene matches. This chain's CDR3 is CASSQVRTGVETQYF. The CDR3 DNA sequence: TGCGCCAGCAGCCAAGTTCGGACAGGGGTGGAGACCCAGTACTTC.

This chain uses TRBV27 with TRBJ2-4; D possibly matches TRBD1 or TRBD2 (5 bases each). With 5 bases removed from V and 0 bases from J, the gap between germline ends came to 8 bases. Germline V gives CDR1 MNHEY, CDR2 SMNVEV (reference sequence). This CDR3 region has 14 residues. The CDR3 DNA is TGTGCCAGCAGTCCCGGGACAGCCAAAAACATTCAGTACTTC. Encoded protein: CASSPGTAKNIQYF.

The chain combines TRBV7-2 with TRBJ1-1, with TRBD1 matching over 10 bases. The ends lost 3 bases at V and 5 bases at J; junction bases unmatched: 9. Germline assignment: CDR1 SGHTA and CDR2 FQGNSA. This CDR3 spans 16 amino acids. CDR3 sequence reads: CASSLFIDRGRTEAFF. CDR3 DNA: TGTGCCAGCAGCTTGTTCATTGACAGGGGGCGAACTGAAGCTTTCTTT.

J is TRBJ2-3 and V is TRBV5-5, with 8 bases fitting TRBD1. Germline lookup yields CDR1 SGHKS and CDR2 YYEKEE (reference sequence). The length of the CDR3 is 13 residues. V dropped 3 bases and J dropped 4; count of bases not matched to a gene: 1. CDR3 nucleotides: TGTGCCAGCAGCTGGACAGGGTCAGATACGCAGTATTTT. Translating gives CASSWTGSDTQYF.

The rearrangement uses TRBV7-2 and TRBJ1-5, with D perhaps matching TRBD1 (5 bases). This CDR3 region has 14 residues. Per the germline V gene, CDR1 is SGHTA and CDR2 is FQGNSA. The V end was cut by 3 bases, the J end by 6 bases, with 12 bases between. CDR3 nucleotide sequence: TGTGCCAGCAGCTTGTCAGGGTTGGTTCAGCCCCAGCATTTT. Its translation: CASSLSGLVQPQHF.

The chain couples TRBV29-1 to TRBJ2-1; the D is unclear. Germline CDR1 is SQVTM and CDR2 is ANQGSEA. V was trimmed by 6 bases and J by 4 bases, leaving 16 bases between them. The CDR3 has 14 residues. CDR3 DNA: TGCAGCGTGGCTGACTCCGGGCGTTACAATGAGCAGTTCTTC. Translating it yields CSVADSGRYNEQFF.

This clone was recorded only once. The J gene is TRBJ1-1, the V gene TRBV19; 8 nucleotides line up with TRBD1. The CDR3 has 13 residues. CDR1 and CDR2 (germline): LNHDA, SQIVND (reference sequence). V gave up 10 bases and J gave up 0 bases; unmatched junction bases: 4. CDR3 region: CATRQGMNTEAFF. CDR3 DNA sequence: TGTGCCACCCGACAGGGGATGAACACTGAAGCTTTCTTT.

The chain employs TRBV7-3 and TRBJ2-5; 12 nucleotides align to TRBD2. CDR1 SGHTA and CDR2 FQGTGA come from the germline V gene. V gave up 5 bases and J gave up 11 bases; unmatched junction bases: 9. The CDR3 loop spans 14 amino acids. The CDR3, as DNA: TGTGCCAGCAGCCCTAGCGGGAGGGCGGGGGAGCAGTACTTC. Protein product: CASSPSGRAGEQYF.

The chain carries TRBV9 and TRBJ2-1; D is unclear. Per germline, CDR1 SGDLS and CDR2 YYNGEE. The CDR3 is made up of 16 amino acids. V was clipped by 0 bases and J by 9 bases, with 19 bases between them. CDR3 loop: CASSVEAALTYGEQFF. As DNA, the CDR3 is TGTGCCAGCAGCGTAGAGGCGGCGTTGACCTACGGTGAGCAGTTCTTC.

The chain joins TRBV6-1 to TRBJ1-2, with TRBD1 matching 9 bases. This CDR3 has 17 residues. CDR1 is MNHNS, CDR2 SASEGT, per germline. V lost 1 base and J lost 4; bases outside the gene matches: 10. The CDR3 DNA reads TGTGCCAGCAGTGAAGTGTTCGTGGGACAGGGAGGCTATGGCTACACCTTC. It codes for CASSEVFVGQGGYGYTF.

In DNA, the CDR3 is TGTGCCAGCAGCGTCGGCCCGGGAAACACTGAAGCTTTCTTT. Its protein is CASSVGPGNTEAFF. This chain uses TRBV9 with TRBJ1-1; D not resolved. Germline-derived CDR1 and CDR2 are SGDLS and YYNGEE. The CDR3 consists of 14 residues. V lost 2 bases, J lost 2 bases, and 10 bases lay in between.

This clone was recorded a few times. The CDR3 loop is CASSLDRGEVFF. CDR3 in DNA: TGTGCCAGCAGCTTAGATCGGGGAGAGGTGTTTTTT. This chain uses TRBV11-2 with TRBJ2-2; D is perhaps TRBD2 (5 bases). This CDR3 spans 12 amino acids. Trimming pared 0 bases from V and 15 bases from J, leaving 11 bases between. The germline V gene encodes CDR1 SGHAT and CDR2 FQNNGV.

This clone was recorded once. This rearrangement joins TRBV7-2 to TRBJ2-5; D may correspond to TRBD1 or TRBD2 (7 bases each). The CDR3 has 13 amino acids. Looked up from germline, CDR1 is SGHTA and CDR2 is FQGNSA. V lost 8 bases to trimming and J lost 3 bases, with 13 bases between them. Written as DNA, the CDR3 is TGTGCCAGCGGGCGGGGGACAGAAGAGACCCAGTACTTC. Its protein product is CASGRGTEETQYF.

This clone has a handful of counts. This sequence joins TRBV5-1 and TRBJ1-6; D not certain. This CDR3 spans 12 amino acids. In germline, CDR1 is SGHRS, CDR2 YFSETQ. V was trimmed by 3 bases and J by 10 bases, leaving 8 bases between them. The DNA of the CDR3 is TGCGCCAGCAGCTCCGGGAGCTCACCCCTCCACTTT. Protein sequence: CASSSGSSPLHF.

The chain is built from TRBV6-5 and TRBJ2-7; the match to TRBD1 covers 9 bases. The CDR3 is 13 amino acids. Per germline, CDR1 MNHEY and CDR2 SVGAGI. The J segment lost 8 bases and the V segment lost 6 bases, leaving 8 bases of the junction unmatched. CDR3 coding DNA: TGTGCCAGCAGCAAGGGACAGGGTCCGAAGCAGTACTTC. It encodes CASSKGQGPKQYF.

The rearrangement uses TRBV9 and TRBJ1-1; no firm D call. Trimming shortened V by 4 bases and J by 1 base, and 11 bases separated the two germline ends. The CDR3 length is 14 residues. Per germline, CDR1 SGDLS and CDR2 YYNGEE. This CDR3 is CASSTDVGNTEAFF. The CDR3 region has the DNA TGTGCCAGCAGCACCGACGTGGGGAACACTGAAGCTTTCTTT. The full variable domain, in which reference TRBV9 and TRBJ1-1 provide the parts outside the CDR3, is DSGVTQTPKHLITATGQRVTLRCSPRSGDLSVYWYQQSLDQGLQFLIQYYNGEERAKGNILERFSAQQFPDLHSELNLSSLELGDSALYFCASSTDVGNTEAFFGQGTRLTVV.

The genes are TRBV6-5 and TRBJ1-1, with D perhaps matching TRBD1 (6 bases). This CDR3 has 12 amino acids. Trimming took 6 bases from V and 7 from J, leaving 12 bases between them. Germline V gene lookup returns CDR1 MNHEY and CDR2 SVGAGI. The chain's CDR3 is CASSPTGFEAFF. Here the CDR3 DNA reads TGTGCCAGCAGCCCAACAGGGTTTGAAGCTTTCTTT.

V and J are TRBV4-3 and TRBJ2-3, with 8 bases identical to TRBD2. The CDR3 contains 16 residues. CDR1 is LGHNA, CDR2 YSLEER, per germline. After removal of 1 base from V and 5 bases from J, the junction contained 8 bases not matched to a gene. The chain's CDR3 is CASSQGAAGVGDTQYF. The CDR3 DNA sequence: TGCGCCAGCAGCCAAGGGGCAGCGGGGGTCGGAGATACGCAGTATTTT.

This clone showed up just a few times. The chain couples TRBV23-1 to TRBJ1-1; the D gene is possibly TRBD1 (6 bases). TRBV23-1 is an ORF, with its function uncertain. The CDR3 spans 14 residues. The ends were cut back, 0 bases at V and 5 bases at J, with 10 bases in the middle. The CDR3 DNA reads TGCGCCAGCAGTCAATCGGGGGGGGCTACTGAAGCTTTCTTT. Translated, it gives CASSQSGGATEAFF.

The V and J genes are TRBV30 and TRBJ2-3; TRBD2 is a possible D gene (6 bases). The CDR3 loop spans 13 amino acids. Trimming shortened V by 3 bases and J by 7 bases, and 14 bases separated the two germline ends. CDR1 and CDR2 (germline): GTSNPN, SVGIG (reference sequence). The CDR3 loop reads CAWRGGPGNTQYF. The CDR3 coding sequence is TGTGCCTGGAGGGGGGGACCCGGGAATACGCAGTATTTT.